Listed below are T cell receptor beta chains from one sample, sequenced in a study of CD8 T cells in ankylosing spondylitis. TCRdb called the 5' RACE reads again in MiXCR, with one record for every CDR3 protein. Seen here are 250,000 to 300,000 distinct CDR3 sequences, 18% observed once, and the top ten hold around 33%. The sample consisted of blood, either unsorted or a sorted T cell fraction (not recorded which). These receptors were collected from a male donor with ankylosing spondylitis or in good health (not recorded which). Both conserved end residues are part of each CDR3. The D gene is left open where the match is weak. Clone size is shown for a subset of rows, as once, few, many or a class of expanded clone.

CDR3: CASRGRTGHPYNEQFF; DNA: TGTGCCAGCAGGGGCCGGACAGGGCATCCTTACAATGAGCAGTTCTTC; size: NA; V: TRBV7-9; D: TRBD1; J: TRBJ2-1
CDR3: CASSPPDSGRAVEQYF; DNA: TGTGCCAGCAGCCCTCCCGATAGCGGGAGGGCGGTCGAGCAGTACTTC; size: NA; V: TRBV11-2; D: TRBD2; J: TRBJ2-7
CDR3: CSVETGTSGSSYNEQFF; DNA: TGCAGCGTCGAGACCGGGACTAGCGGGAGCTCCTACAATGAGCAGTTCTTC; size: many; V: TRBV29-1; D: TRBD2; J: TRBJ2-1
CDR3: CASSTLYPSPGRSTDTQYF; DNA: TGTGCCAGCAGTACCCTGTACCCCTCCCCAGGGAGGAGCACAGATACGCAGTATTTT; size: many; V: TRBV6-4; D: NA; J: TRBJ2-3
CDR3: CASAPVPQDTYEQYF; DNA: TGTGCCAGCGCACCTGTACCACAAGACACTTACGAGCAGTACTTC; size: few; V: TRBV11-1; D: NA; J: TRBJ2-7
CDR3: CASSSGTGGNSPLHF; DNA: TGTGCCAGCAGCTCCGGGACAGGGGGCAATTCACCCCTCCACTTT; size: few; V: TRBV13; D: TRBD1; J: TRBJ1-6
CDR3: CASGLVGTGPTQTQYF; DNA: TGTGCTAGTGGTTTGGTTGGGACAGGGCCCACTCAGACCCAGTACTTC; size: few; V: TRBV12-5; D: TRBD1; J: TRBJ2-5
CDR3: CASTVGASGSYEQFF; DNA: TGCGCCAGCACCGTGGGGGCTAGCGGGAGTTATGAGCAGTTCTTC; size: few; V: TRBV5-1; D: TRBD2; J: TRBJ2-1
CDR3: CASSLIRGPHEQYF; DNA: TGTGCCAGCAGCTTAATCCGGGGGCCCCACGAGCAGTACTTC; size: NA; V: TRBV7-2; D: NA; J: TRBJ2-7
CDR3: CASSRRTSGSSYNEQFF; DNA: TGCGCCAGCAGCCGCCGGACTAGCGGGAGCTCCTACAATGAGCAGTTCTTC; size: many; V: TRBV4-1; D: TRBD2; J: TRBJ2-1
CDR3: CATSTEGQVQETQYF; DNA: TGTGCCACCAGCACTGAAGGGCAGGTCCAAGAGACCCAGTACTTC; size: NA; V: TRBV15; D: NA; J: TRBJ2-5
CDR3: CASRLSGRTYNEQFF; DNA: TGTGCCAGCAGACTTAGCGGGAGGACGTACAATGAGCAGTTCTTC; size: few; V: TRBV4-2; D: TRBD2; J: TRBJ2-1
CDR3: CAWSSGQGVNEQYF; DNA: TGTGCCTGGAGTTCTGGACAGGGGGTGAACGAGCAGTACTTC; size: few; V: TRBV30; D: TRBD1; J: TRBJ2-7
CDR3: CASSLTHSGLSYEQYF; DNA: TGTGCCAGCAGCTTAACTCATAGCGGACTTTCCTACGAGCAGTACTTC; size: NA; V: TRBV7-9; D: NA; J: TRBJ2-7
CDR3: CAISEPTGLALDTQYF; DNA: TGTGCCATCAGTGAGCCCACTGGACTAGCCCTAGATACGCAGTATTTT; size: NA; V: TRBV10-3; D: TRBD2; J: TRBJ2-3
CDR3: CSARTGENTEAFF; DNA: TGCAGTGCTAGGACAGGGGAGAACACTGAAGCTTTCTTT; size: NA; V: TRBV20-1; D: TRBD1; J: TRBJ1-1
CDR3: CASSPGGGNEKLFF; DNA: TGTGCCAGCAGCCCTGGGGGGGGTAATGAAAAACTGTTTTTT; size: few; V: TRBV27; D: NA; J: TRBJ1-4
CDR3: CASSPTSGGSYNEQFF; DNA: TGTGCCAGCAGTCCAACTAGCGGGGGATCCTACAATGAGCAGTTCTTC; size: NA; V: TRBV27; D: TRBD2; J: TRBJ2-1
CDR3: CASSSSGLAAAKNIQYF; DNA: TGTGCCAGCAGCTCCAGCGGGCTAGCGGCAGCCAAAAACATTCAGTACTTC; size: NA; V: TRBV7-9; D: TRBD2; J: TRBJ2-4